The next 11 T cell receptor beta chains were all read from a single sample in a study of untreated major depressive disorder. Generated by immunoSEQ multiplex PCR, the TCRdb table keeps only in-frame clones and is missing some. This table holds 20,000 to 25,000 clones, approximately 89% found once. The sample comprised CD4+ T cells from PBMCs. The receptors were sampled from a woman aged 40 to 55 in good health.

The chain joins TRBV5-1 to TRBJ2-7, with unresolved D. The ends were cut back, 4 bases at V and 3 bases at J, with 14 bases in the middle. Germline V lookup: CDR1 SGHRS, CDR2 YFSETQ. This CDR3 is 14 amino acids long. The chain's CDR3 is CASSRDGWDYEQYF. CDR3 in DNA: TGCGCCAGCAGCAGAGACGGTTGGGACTACGAGCAGTACTTC.

V gene TRBV7-6 combines with J gene TRBJ1-2; D is ambiguous. The ends were cut back, 2 bases at V and 3 bases at J, with 13 bases in the middle. Germline V CDR1 and CDR2: SGHVS, FNYEAQ. The CDR3 runs to 15 residues. This CDR3 reads CASSLKSPGYYGYTF. The CDR3 nucleotides read TGTGCCAGCAGCTTAAAATCCCCGGGCTACTATGGCTACACCTTC.

The chain combines TRBV11-3 with TRBJ1-1; possible D gene TRBD1, 5 bases. The ends were cut back, 5 bases at V and 5 bases at J, with 12 bases in the middle. Germline CDR1 reads SGHNT; CDR2 reads YENEEA. CDR3 length: 13 residues. CDR3 coding DNA: TGTGCCAGCAGCGAGCAGGGAGAGACTGAAGCTTTCTTT. Translation: CASSEQGETEAFF.

A few counts support this clone. The chain has TRBV18 and TRBJ2-5, with 9 bases matching TRBD1. Germline V CDR1 and CDR2: KGHSH, LQKENI. V was pared by 5 bases and J by 4 bases, with 8 bases of the junction left unmatched. The CDR3 consists of 15 residues. CDR3 residues: CASSEQGASGETQYF. DNA of the CDR3: TGTGCCAGCTCAGAACAGGGGGCTTCAGGAGAGACCCAGTACTTC.

The chain links TRBV9 to TRBJ2-3; TRBD2 matches 10 bases. Losses at the gene ends were 4 bases for V and 2 bases for J; bases not matched to a gene: 7. The germline V gene has CDR1 SGDLS and CDR2 YYNGEE. This CDR3 spans 16 amino acids. The CDR3 DNA reads TGTGCCAGCAGCCCCTTAGCGGGGGGAATCACAGATACGCAGTATTTT. Its translation: CASSPLAGGITDTQYF.

The chain has TRBV28 and TRBJ1-2; D not certain. Trimming cost V 3 bases and J 3 bases, with 5 bases left between them. Germline V lookup: CDR1 MDHEN, CDR2 SYDVKM. The CDR3 has 12 residues. CDR3 nucleotide sequence: TGTGCCAGCAGTTTCAGCCACTATGGCTACACCTTC. Its translation is CASSFSHYGYTF.

This clone has more than one count but fewer than ten. V usage is TRBV5-1 and J usage is TRBJ2-7; D gene unclear. Trimming took 7 bases from V and 3 from J, leaving 11 bases between them. The CDR3 runs 12 residues. In germline, CDR1 is SGHRS, CDR2 YFSETQ. The CDR3 bases are TGCGCCAGCCCTCGAGGCGACTACGAGCAGTACGTC. Translation: CASPRGDYEQYV.

This sequence joins TRBV10-1 and TRBJ2-7; 9 positions agree with TRBD1. V lost 0 bases, J lost 3 bases, and 6 bases stayed unmatched. The CDR3 totals 16 residues. Germline values: CDR1 WNHNN, CDR2 SYGVQD (reference sequence). CDR3: CASSESRDRVDYEQYV. The CDR3 nucleotides are TGCGCCAGCAGTGAGTCCCGGGACAGGGTTGACTACGAGCAGTACGTC.

The V call is TRBV27, the J call TRBJ2-1, with D perhaps matching TRBD1 or TRBD2 (6 bases each). Germline V gives CDR1 MNHEY, CDR2 SMNVEV (reference sequence). V lost 10 bases, J lost 4 bases, and 17 bases lay in between. The CDR3 loop spans 14 amino acids. CDR3 amino acids: CATGGGSLYNEQFF. For the CDR3, the DNA is TGTGCCACAGGAGGGGGTTCTCTTTACAATGAGCAGTTCTTC.

The V and J genes are TRBV20-1 and TRBJ2-1; D unresolved. The CDR3 has 10 amino acids. Germline V CDR1 and CDR2: DFQATT, SNEGSKA (reference sequence). Trimming pared 6 bases from V and 6 bases from J, leaving 6 bases between. CDR3 in amino acids: CSATVNEQFF. CDR3 coding DNA: TGCAGTGCCACCGTCAATGAGCAGTTCTTC.

V and J are TRBV5-1 and TRBJ1-1; a weak D match, TRBD1 (6 bases). Per germline, CDR1 SGHRS and CDR2 YFSETQ. V lost 1 base and J lost 0, with 13 bases in between. The CDR3 runs 16 residues. The CDR3: CASSLSPQGMNTEAFF. For the CDR3, the DNA is TGCGCCAGCAGCTTGAGCCCTCAGGGGATGAACACTGAAGCTTTCTTT.